Below, one TCR beta chain is given with its context. Antigen specificity is unknown. The entry originates in a study of graft-versus-host responses after intestinal transplantation. Study details: Among the recipients, transplants were multivisceral, liver-intestinal, or isolated intestinal. Once they had received anti-thymocyte globulin induction, all recipients took tacrolimus and steroids for approximately three years. Study results and limitations: Within the allografts of patients who had graft-donor T cell macrochimerism, graft-versus-host to host-versus-graft clonal ratios were high. Peak levels of circulating GvH clones tracked with early post-transplant HvG declines.

Generated by immunoSEQ multiplex PCR, the TCRdb table keeps only in-frame clones and is missing some. Counted here are about 90,000 clones, approximately 78% occurring once; the ten biggest clones make up around 0.8%. V lost 5 bases and J lost 7, with 11 bases in between. Germline V gene lookup returns CDR1 SGHVS and CDR2 FQNEAQ. CDR3 length: 13 amino acids. This sample comprised unstimulated CD4+ T cells sorted from spleen or lymph node cells, obtained before intestinal transplant. This chain joins TRBV7-8 and TRBJ2-2, with a tentative D call TRBD1 (5 bases). The sequence derives from a human donor who received an intestinal transplant. The CDR3 protein is CASSPRGDGELFF. The CDR3, as DNA: TGTGCCAGCAGCCCTAGGGGCGACGGGGAGCTGTTTTTT. The full variable domain, with the rest looked up from reference TRBV7-8 and TRBJ2-2, is GAGVSQSPRYKVAKRGQDVALRCDPISGHVSLFWYQQALGQGPEFLTYFQNEAQLDKSGLPSDRFFAERPEGSVSTLKIQRTQQEDSAVYLCASSPRGDGELFFGEGSRLTVL.